Sequencing of this T cell receptor beta chain was carried out in a study of blood T cell dynamics during melanoma immunotherapy. Across the study: Patients with metastatic melanoma got pembrolizumab or nivolumab-ipilimumab as first-line care.

Germline V gives CDR1 SGHKS, CDR2 YYEKEE (reference sequence). The CDR3 extends over 14 amino acids. J lost 4 bases, V lost 4 bases, and 7 bases had no gene match. Stated time point: week 3, after first cycle of checkpoint inhibitor. Prior systemic cancer therapy, immunosuppressant use and other active malignancies excluded patients. Only in-frame clones appear in the TCRdb table, and some are missing; sequencing was by immunoSEQ multiplex PCR. The table shows about 11,000 clones, with about four fifths occurring only once. The TCR sequence derives from a human donor with melanoma. This chain uses TRBV5-5 with TRBJ2-7; 8 nucleotides align to TRBD1. The material was blood, obtained from a patient treated with checkpoint blockade. The DNA of the CDR3 is TGTGCCAGCAGCACCTGGACAGGGCGGTACGAGCAGTACTTC. This codes for CASSTWTGRYEQYF.